This T cell receptor beta chain originates from a study of PD-L1 blockade in urothelial cancer. Turning to the study itself: Patients with male sex and bladder-origin urothelial cancer accounted for about 85% of the roughly 30 enrolled. Study patients had been treated with 0 to 3 previous chemotherapy regimens. Study results and caveats: In blood sampled pretreatment, TCR clonality below the median predicted better survival.

Sequenced by immunoSEQ multiplex PCR; TCRdb stores in-frame clones only, minus some. This table holds 85,000 to 90,000 clones, 90% found once. About this clone: Its antigen is undetermined.

Germline trimming cut 3 bases from V and 0 bases from J; bases unmatched to any gene: 3. This CDR3 has 17 amino acids. CDR1 and CDR2 (germline): SGHDT, YYEEEE. The clonotype was recovered from a man aged 55 to 70 with urothelial cancer. The chain employs TRBV5-6 and TRBJ2-7, with TRBD2 matching over 16 bases. Sequencing used PBMCs, obtained around atezolizumab (anti-PD-L1) treatment. The CDR3 DNA sequence: TGTGCCAGCAGCTGGGGACTAGCGGGAGGGAGCTCCTACGAGCAGTACTTC. This sequence encodes CASSWGLAGGSSYEQYF.